Below are 32 T cell receptor beta chains sequenced from a single sample in a study of vaccination effects on CD4 cells after COVID-19. Produced via immunoSEQ multiplex PCR; TCRdb's table is partial and in-frame only. The data contain 20,000 to 30,000 clones, 70% to 80% of them singletons. No antigen is known for these receptors. Within the ViraFEST assay, antigen-specific CD4+ T cells underwent expansion with viral peptide pools prior to sequencing. It was after approximately 10 days of culture that CD4+ T cells were isolated. Vaccinees lacked prior SARS-CoV-2 infection and tested negative for nucleocapsid antibodies. The sequencing here drew on CD4+ T cells from PBMCs cultured with HCoV-OC43 spike peptides, taken before COVID-19 vaccination. The sample's subset: HCoV-OC43 spike overlapping peptide pool stimulation. The origin of the receptors is a human donor who received a COVID-19 vaccine.

The chain has TRBV7-2 and TRBJ1-1, with D perhaps TRBD1 (6 bases). CDR1 is SGHTA, CDR2 FQGNSA, per germline. The germline V and J ends were trimmed by 7 bases and 3 bases, with 18 bases remaining between them. The CDR3 spans 15 residues. The DNA of the CDR3 is TGTGCCAGCACCCTCCATAGGGGGGGCGACACTGAAGCTTTCTTT. This sequence encodes CASTLHRGGDTEAFF.

The chain uses TRBV6-4 and TRBJ2-3; TRBD2 matches at 9 bases. The CDR3 covers 14 residues. V trimming: 6 bases; J trimming: 2 bases; junction bases outside the gene matches: 3. Germline-derived CDR1 and CDR2 are MRHNA and SNTAGT. CDR3 in amino acids: CASSPGLATDTQYF. CDR3 coding DNA: TGTGCCAGCAGCCCGGGACTAGCCACAGATACGCAGTATTTT.

The chain has TRBV11-3 and TRBJ2-3; maybe TRBD2 (5 bases). The CDR3 has 14 residues. Germline loops: CDR1 SGHNT, CDR2 YENEEA. The V end lost 4 bases, the J end lost 3 bases, and 11 bases lay between the germline ends. The CDR3 bases are TGTGCCAGCAGCTCCGGGGTTGGAACAGATACGCAGTATTTT. Its protein is CASSSGVGTDTQYF.

This clone was picked up a small number of times. This chain uses TRBV27 with TRBJ1-1, with D perhaps TRBD1 (6 bases). CDR1 and CDR2 (germline): MNHEY, SMNVEV (reference sequence). CDR3 length equals 14 residues. V was trimmed by 5 bases and J by 4 bases, leaving 14 bases between them. The CDR3 sequence is CASSTFGGGTEAFF. CDR3 nucleotides: TGTGCCAGCAGTACTTTCGGAGGGGGCACTGAAGCTTTCTTT.

The chain is built from TRBV5-1 and TRBJ2-4, with D perhaps TRBD2 (6 bases). The CDR3 is 14 amino acids. V lost 4 bases and J lost 7, with 15 bases in between. From germline, CDR1 is SGHRS and CDR2 YFSETQ. CDR3 DNA: TGCGCCAGCAGCCTTTACGGGAGTGGGAACATTCAGTACTTC. This gives the protein CASSLYGSGNIQYF.

This clone was seen more than once but under ten times. The chain has TRBV10-3 and TRBJ2-7, with 8 bases fitting TRBD2. The CDR3 is made up of 15 amino acids. V was clipped by 6 bases and J by 2 bases; unmatched bases: 9. Germline values: CDR1 ENHRY, CDR2 SYGVKD. The CDR3, as DNA: TGTGCCATCAGACTTGATAGCGGGACAACCTACGAGCAGTACTTC. Amino acids: CAIRLDSGTTYEQYF.

V usage is TRBV30 and J usage is TRBJ1-2, with D perhaps matching TRBD1 (6 bases). V was pared by 8 bases and J by 6 bases, with 13 bases between. The CDR3 contains 11 residues. CDR1 and CDR2 (germline): GTSNPN, SVGIG (reference sequence). The CDR3 spells CARNREDGYTF. CDR3 coding DNA: TGTGCCCGAAACAGGGAGGATGGCTACACCTTC.

The chain carries TRBV24-1 and TRBJ2-1, with no clear D. The V end lost 6 bases, the J end lost 0 bases, and 11 bases lay between the germline ends. Per germline, CDR1 KGHDR and CDR2 SFDVKD. The CDR3 consists of 15 residues. This CDR3 is CATSKTQSSYNEQFF. CDR3 nucleotide sequence: TGTGCCACCAGTAAAACACAGAGCTCCTACAATGAGCAGTTCTTC.

This clone was picked up one time. The V call is TRBV6-1, the J call TRBJ2-3; 12 bases are shared with TRBD2. The CDR3 runs 19 residues. With V trimmed by 3 bases and J by 2 bases, 12 bases remained unmatched. The germline V gene encodes CDR1 MNHNS and CDR2 SASEGT. CDR3 protein: CASSEVTSGSGLATDTQYF. The CDR3 DNA sequence: TGTGCCAGCAGTGAGGTGACTAGCGGGAGTGGCCTAGCCACAGATACGCAGTATTTT.

CDR3 sequence: CASSLRAATEQFF. The CDR3 region has the DNA TGTGCCAGCAGTTTACGGGCTGCGACTGAGCAGTTCTTC. This rearrangement joins TRBV12-3 or TRBV12-4 to TRBJ2-1; unclear D gene. V shed 2 bases and J shed 9 bases, with 11 bases lying between them. This CDR3 region has 13 residues.

V usage is TRBV19 and J usage is TRBJ2-6; D perhaps matches TRBD2 (6 bases). This CDR3 comprises 15 residues. Germline V gene lookup returns CDR1 LNHDA and CDR2 SQIVND (reference sequence). Trimming left V 6 bases short and J 2 bases short, with 11 bases between. In DNA, the CDR3 is TGTGCCAGTAGCAGACTAGACGCTGGGGCCAACGTCCTGACTTTC. Protein product: CASSRLDAGANVLTF.

The gene calls are TRBV6-5 and TRBJ2-7; 12 bases are a match to TRBD1. The junction had 3 bases not matched to a gene; V was cut back by 6 bases and J by 3 bases. This CDR3 is built from 14 residues. From germline, CDR1 is MNHEY and CDR2 SVGAGI. The CDR3 reads CASRRDRGLYEQYF. CDR3 bases: TGTGCCAGCAGGAGGGACAGGGGGCTCTACGAGCAGTACTTC.

The gene calls are TRBV2 and TRBJ1-2; D unclear. The CDR3 contains 15 residues. Germline V gene data show CDR1 as SNHLY and CDR2 as FYNNEI. With 7 bases removed from V and 0 bases from J, the gap between germline ends came to 15 bases. CDR3 DNA: TGTGCCAGCACCGTCGATTCAGCTTCTAACTATGGCTACACCTTC. This encodes CASTVDSASNYGYTF.

The chain employs TRBV5-6 and TRBJ1-2, with no clear D. Per the germline V gene, CDR1 is SGHDT and CDR2 is YYEEEE. This CDR3 region has 11 residues. The V end was cut by 2 bases, the J end by 6 bases, with 5 bases between. CDR3 sequence: CASSFQDGYTF. DNA of the CDR3: TGTGCCAGCAGCTTTCAGGATGGCTACACCTTC.

This sequence joins TRBV7-8 and TRBJ1-2; no clear D. The germline V gene encodes CDR1 SGHVS and CDR2 FQNEAQ. The V gene lost 1 base and the J gene lost 2 bases, with 11 bases spanning the gap. The CDR3 sequence is 15 residues long. CDR3 coding DNA: TGTGCCAGCAGCTTAGAGGGAGGCCGAAACTATGGCTACACCTTC. Its protein is CASSLEGGRNYGYTF.

This clone was counted between two and nine times. The V and J genes are TRBV4-1 and TRBJ1-5; the D is unclear. CDR3 length: 17 amino acids. V lost 2 bases and J 0 bases, leaving 14 bases between the germline ends. Germline V CDR1 and CDR2: MGHRA, YSYEKL. This CDR3 is CASSQFGSMSSNQPQHF. The CDR3 DNA sequence: TGCGCCAGCAGCCAATTTGGGTCGATGAGTAGCAATCAGCCCCAGCATTTT.

This sequence joins TRBV19 and TRBJ2-6; 8 bases map to TRBD1. Trimming at V came to 4 bases and at J to 1 base, leaving 12 bases not matched to a gene. Germline V gene data show CDR1 as LNHDA and CDR2 as SQIVND (reference sequence). CDR3 size: 19 residues. DNA for the CDR3: TGTGCCAGTAGTACAGACATACAGGGGGTATCGTCTGGGGCCAACGTCCTGACTTTC. Encoded protein: CASSTDIQGVSSGANVLTF.

The chain uses TRBV6-1 and TRBJ1-3; D may be TRBD1 (6 bases). V was shortened by 0 bases and J by 0 bases, with 15 bases between the two germline ends. This CDR3 contains 18 residues. Germline V gives CDR1 MNHNS, CDR2 SASEGT. CDR3: CASSEASPTGYSGNTIYF. The CDR3 DNA follows: TGTGCCAGCAGTGAAGCGTCCCCCACAGGGTACTCTGGAAACACCATATATTTT.

V and J are TRBV9 and TRBJ1-1, with D possibly matching TRBD1 (6 bases). Germline V CDR1 and CDR2: SGDLS, YYNGEE. V lost 3 bases to trimming and J lost 3 bases, with 18 bases between them. The CDR3 spans 16 residues. This CDR3 is CASSGPQGIGHTEAFF. For the CDR3, the DNA is TGTGCCAGCAGCGGACCACAGGGAATTGGGCACACTGAAGCTTTCTTT.

The CDR3 nucleotides read TGTGCCAGCTCTTTAGCGGGGGGGAACACAGATACGCAGTATTTT. It specifies CASSLAGGNTDTQYF. The chain couples TRBV7-2 to TRBJ2-3; TRBD2 aligns across 11 bases. Germline trimming cut 8 bases from V and 2 bases from J; bases unmatched to any gene: 6. Germline lookup yields CDR1 SGHTA and CDR2 FQGNSA. The CDR3 spans 15 residues.

The chain carries TRBV19 and TRBJ1-1, with D hard to call. V shed 3 bases and J shed 1 base, with 6 bases lying between them. Germline V CDR1 and CDR2: LNHDA, SQIVND (reference sequence). This CDR3 contains 13 residues. For the CDR3, the DNA is TGTGCCAGTAGTATCGGCAGGAACACTGAAGCTTTCTTT. As protein: CASSIGRNTEAFF.

This chain uses TRBV27 with TRBJ1-1; perhaps TRBD1 as D (6 bases). In germline, CDR1 is MNHEY, CDR2 SMNVEV (reference sequence). With 8 bases removed from V and 0 bases from J, the gap between germline ends came to 16 bases. There are 15 residues in the CDR3. The CDR3 region has the DNA TGTGCCAGCCAAACTGTACAGGGCCTGAACACTGAAGCTTTCTTT. It specifies CASQTVQGLNTEAFF.

The chain joins TRBV19 to TRBJ2-5; possible D gene TRBD2, 7 bases. CDR3 length: 15 residues. CDR1 is LNHDA, CDR2 SQIVND, per germline (reference sequence). With 7 bases removed from V and 1 base from J, the gap between germline ends came to 16 bases. CDR3 nucleotides: TGTGCCAGTAAGAGGGGGGGAATGGGCCAAGAGACCCAGTACTTC. The encoded protein is CASKRGGMGQETQYF. Based on the CDR3 plus reference TRBV19 and TRBJ2-5, the full variable domain is DGGITQSPKYLFRKEGQNVTLSCEQNLNHDAMYWYRQDPGQGLRLIYYSQIVNDFQKGDIAEGYSVSREKKESFPLTVTSAQKNPTAFYLCASKRGGMGQETQYFGPGTRLLVL.

The chain couples TRBV5-1 to TRBJ2-7, with a tentative D call TRBD2 (6 bases). Looked up from germline, CDR1 is SGHRS and CDR2 is YFSETQ. V was cut by 2 bases and J by 0 bases, with 6 bases left in between. There are 13 residues in the CDR3. CDR3 in DNA: TGCGCCAGCAGCTTCGGGGGCTCCTACGAGCAGTACTTC. It translates to CASSFGGSYEQYF.

J is TRBJ1-6 and V is TRBV5-5; 11 bases are shared with TRBD1. With V trimmed by 5 bases and J by 10 bases, 11 bases remained unmatched. The germline V gene encodes CDR1 SGHKS and CDR2 YYEKEE (reference sequence). The CDR3 totals 16 residues. The CDR3 nucleotides are TGTGCCAGCAGGCCTCCGGGACAGGGGGTAAGGTCACCCCTCCACTTT. It specifies CASRPPGQGVRSPLHF. Full variable domain (rest looked up from reference TRBV5-5 and TRBJ1-6): DAGVTQSPTHLIKTRGQQVTLRCSPISGHKSVSWYQQVLGQGPQFIFQYYEKEERGRGNFPDRFSARQFPNYSSELNVNALLLGDSALYLCASRPPGQGVRSPLHFGNGTRLTVT.

This chain links TRBV7-9 with TRBJ2-7; D remains ambiguous. This CDR3 has 12 residues. The germline V gene encodes CDR1 SEHNR and CDR2 FQNEAQ (reference sequence). The ends were cut back, 2 bases at V and 3 bases at J, with 5 bases in the middle. CDR3 sequence (DNA): TGTGCCAGCAGCTTAATCGGCTACGAGCAGTACTTC. It is translated as CASSLIGYEQYF.

The V and J genes are TRBV6-4 and TRBJ2-1, with 12 positions matching TRBD2. V was pared by 6 bases and J by 7 bases, with 4 bases of the junction left unmatched. Germline values: CDR1 MRHNA, CDR2 SNTAGT. There are 14 residues in the CDR3. This CDR3 is CASREGLAGNEQFF. The CDR3 DNA follows: TGTGCCAGCAGGGAAGGACTAGCGGGAAATGAGCAGTTCTTC.

V and J are TRBV14 and TRBJ1-2, with 11 bases lining up with TRBD1. The CDR3 has 15 amino acids. The trim removed 2 bases at V and 8 bases at J, leaving 7 bases unmatched. Germline values: CDR1 SGHDN, CDR2 FVKESK. This CDR3 is CASSQRTGGLGGYTF. The CDR3 DNA sequence: TGTGCCAGCAGCCAAAGGACAGGGGGCTTGGGAGGCTACACCTTC.

This clone occurred a few times. CDR3: CASRGGGTHTDTQYF. CDR3 in DNA: TGTGCCAGCAGGGGGGGCGGGACCCACACAGATACGCAGTATTTT. The chain employs TRBV27 and TRBJ2-3; possibly TRBD1 or TRBD2 for D (6 bases each). With 6 bases removed from V and 2 bases from J, the gap between germline ends came to 15 bases. Germline values: CDR1 MNHEY, CDR2 SMNVEV (reference sequence). The length of the CDR3 is 15 residues.

Only a few counts were recorded for this clone. The CDR3 here is CASSLGAESWEQFF. The DNA for the CDR3 is TGTGCCAGCAGCTTAGGGGCGGAATCATGGGAGCAGTTCTTC. The V call is TRBV7-2, the J call TRBJ2-1; D remains unclear. Trimming cost V 1 base and J 10 bases, with 14 bases left between them. The CDR3 contains 14 residues. Germline lookup yields CDR1 SGHTA and CDR2 FQGNSA.

This rearrangement joins TRBV7-8 to TRBJ2-3; 8 bases align to TRBD2. The CDR3 extends over 16 amino acids. Germline CDR1 and CDR2: SGHVS and FQNEAQ. After removal of 1 base from V and 4 bases from J, the junction contained 7 bases not matched to a gene. CDR3 DNA sequence: TGTGCCAGCAGCTTAGGTGGCGGGAGGACGTCAGATACGCAGTATTTT. It is translated as CASSLGGGRTSDTQYF.

The CDR3 loop reads CASSLGGGKSPLHF. CDR3 DNA sequence: TGTGCCAGCAGCTTGGGAGGGGGCAAATCACCCCTCCACTTT. The V and J genes are TRBV11-2 and TRBJ1-6; TRBD1 agrees at 7 bases. The germline V gene has CDR1 SGHAT and CDR2 FQNNGV. This CDR3 spans 14 amino acids. After removal of 3 bases from V and 10 bases from J, the junction contained 6 bases not matched to a gene.